Below are 29 T cell receptor beta chains sequenced from a single sample in a study of T cell repertoires in cytomegalovirus infection. Their target antigens are unknown. TCRdb used MiXCR to reprocess the reads, holding one entry per CDR3 protein. Of about 740,000 distinct CDR3 sequences in the sample, roughly 30% were seen once. The specimen was cultured PBMCs, collected from culture after CMV antigen stimulation. Source of these receptors: a human donor in good health (CMV status not recorded). Some clones in this sample may be carry-over from other donors' samples.

Ten or more counts support this clonotype. The chain employs TRBV7-2 and TRBJ2-7, with D perhaps matching TRBD1 (5 bases). Germline V gives CDR1 SGHTA, CDR2 FQGNSA. V lost 3 bases, J lost 3 bases, and 12 bases lay in between. This CDR3 comprises 14 residues. CDR3 sequence (DNA): TGTGCCAGCAGCTTGACAGTGAACTACTACGAGCAGTACTTC. Translated, it gives CASSLTVNYYEQYF.

The rearrangement uses TRBV20-1 and TRBJ2-2; the D gene is possibly TRBD1 (5 bases). The length of the CDR3 is 14 residues. Between the trimmed V and J ends, which lost 3 bases and 5 bases, there was a span of 13 bases. Germline V gene lookup returns CDR1 DFQATT and CDR2 SNEGSKA (reference sequence). The DNA of the CDR3 is TGCAGTGCTAGGGACCGACAGAGGACCGGGGAGCTGTTTTTT. Protein product: CSARDRQRTGELFF.

The J gene is TRBJ1-2, the V gene TRBV5-6; 10 bases align to TRBD1. CDR3 length: 15 amino acids. Unmatched junction bases numbered 9, after V lost 9 bases and J lost 1 base. Per germline, CDR1 SGHDT and CDR2 YYEEEE. The CDR3 protein is CATRDRGFGNYGYTF. CDR3 DNA sequence: TGTGCCACCCGGGACAGGGGCTTCGGTAACTATGGCTACACCTTC.

The rearrangement uses TRBV4-1 and TRBJ2-1; TRBD2 matches 9 bases. V dropped 0 bases and J dropped 4; count of bases not matched to a gene: 7. The CDR3 extends over 17 amino acids. Germline CDR1 MGHRA, CDR2 YSYEKL. Written as DNA, the CDR3 is TGCGCCAGCAGCCAAGAAGGCCCGGCGGGGGGGTACAATGAGCAGTTCTTC. Translating gives CASSQEGPAGGYNEQFF.

This clonotype has only a few counts. This rearrangement joins TRBV6-2 or TRBV6-3 to TRBJ2-7; the D is unclear. The CDR3 contains 15 residues. CDR1 MNHEY and CDR2 SVGEGT come from the germline V gene. V was shortened by 7 bases and J by 2 bases, with 18 bases between the two germline ends. The DNA of the CDR3 is TGTGCCAGCAAACCTCGCCCCCCCCGAACCTACGAGCAGTACTTC. Protein: CASKPRPPRTYEQYF.

This clonotype was counted only a few times. This rearrangement joins TRBV10-3 to TRBJ2-1; the D gene is possibly TRBD2 (5 bases). The CDR3 runs to 15 residues. Germline CDR1 and CDR2: ENHRY and SYGVKD. V was cut by 6 bases and J by 7 bases, with 19 bases left in between. The CDR3 bases are TGTGCCATCAGGACCCTATCGGGGAATCAAAATGAGCAGTTCTTC. Translated: CAIRTLSGNQNEQFF.

Only a few counts were recorded for this clonotype. The chain joins TRBV12-3 or TRBV12-4 to TRBJ1-1, with D hard to call. The CDR3 is made up of 13 amino acids. The V gene lost 2 bases and the J gene lost 6 bases, with 10 bases spanning the gap. For the CDR3, the DNA is TGTGCCAGCAGTTTATGGGGTACGGCTGAAGCTTTCTTT. It encodes CASSLWGTAEAFF.

This clonotype was recorded a few times. The V call is TRBV7-9, the J call TRBJ1-3; D is perhaps TRBD1 (5 bases). Germline V gene sequence: CDR1 SEHNR, CDR2 FQNEAQ (reference sequence). There are 15 residues in the CDR3. Trimming pared 0 bases from V and 2 bases from J, leaving 8 bases between. The CDR3 DNA is TGTGCCAGCAGCTTAGCGGGGGGAGCTGGAAACACCATATATTTT. Protein: CASSLAGGAGNTIYF.

This clonotype was detected many times. The chain joins TRBV7-2 to TRBJ2-1, with 9 bases fitting TRBD2. CDR3 length: 15 residues. Germline V gene lookup returns CDR1 SGHTA and CDR2 FQGNSA. Trimming removed 5 bases from V and 8 bases from J; junction bases left unmatched: 10. CDR3: CASSAWGGRADEQFF. CDR3 bases: TGTGCCAGCAGCGCTTGGGGCGGGAGGGCCGATGAGCAGTTCTTC.

The rearrangement links TRBV10-2 to TRBJ2-7, with 10 bases identical to TRBD1. V lost 0 bases to trimming and J lost 3 bases; unmatched junction nucleotides: 5. Germline V CDR1 and CDR2: WSHSY, SAAADI. This CDR3 has 16 amino acids. The CDR3 protein is CASSESGTGALYEQYF. The CDR3 coding sequence is TGCGCCAGCAGTGAGTCGGGGACAGGGGCCCTCTACGAGCAGTACTTC.

This clonotype was detected only a few times. This chain uses TRBV11-2 with TRBJ1-3; TRBD1 is a possible D gene (6 bases). Germline-derived CDR1 and CDR2 are SGHAT and FQNNGV. Trimming cost V 3 bases and J 16 bases, with 13 bases left between them. The CDR3 has 11 residues. The CDR3 protein is CASSLGQLFYF. CDR3 DNA: TGTGCCAGCAGCTTGGGACAACTTTTCTATTTT.

This chain joins TRBV10-3 and TRBJ2-3; 11 positions agree with TRBD2. The CDR3 runs to 14 residues. V lost 11 bases and J lost 6; bases outside the gene matches: 10. Looked up from germline, CDR1 is ENHRY and CDR2 is SYGVKD. Here the CDR3 reads CAVLAGGAPDTQYF. The CDR3 DNA reads as TGTGCCGTCTTAGCGGGAGGGGCCCCGGATACGCAGTATTTT.

This clonotype was counted a few times. Its ends do not fully match the called genes, so a read error is possible. V usage is TRBV7-2 and J usage is TRBJ2-5; TRBD1 agrees at 8 bases. The CDR3 length is 11 residues. Germline V gene lookup returns CDR1 SGHTA and CDR2 FQGNSA. The DNA for the CDR3 is TGTGCCAGCAGAAAGGACAGGGAGATTAACTTC. The encoded protein is CASRKDREINF.

As for this clonotype: A read error may produce the germline difference seen at one junction end. The genes are TRBV27 and TRBJ1-5, with 8 bases aligning to TRBD1. From germline, CDR1 is MNHEY and CDR2 SMNVEV (reference sequence). CDR3 size: 15 residues. CDR3: CARSFRGRESQPQHF. CDR3 sequence (DNA): TGTGCCCGCAGTTTCAGGGGGCGAGAATCCCAGCCCCAGCATTTT.

There are a few counts of this clonotype. The rearrangement joins TRBV19 to TRBJ2-7; 11 nucleotides agree with TRBD2. The CDR3 contains 17 residues. Germline V gene data show CDR1 as LNHDA and CDR2 as SQIVND (reference sequence). With 3 bases clipped from V and 0 bases from J, the junction kept 7 bases outside the gene matches. The chain's CDR3 is CASSIGQTSGSSYEQYF. The DNA of the CDR3 is TGTGCCAGTAGTATTGGGCAAACTAGCGGGAGCTCCTACGAGCAGTACTTC.

The chain carries TRBV6-6 and TRBJ2-5; 7 nucleotides match TRBD1. Germline V gene sequence: CDR1 MNHNY, CDR2 SVGAGI (reference sequence). Trimming removed 2 bases from V and 5 bases from J; junction bases left unmatched: 8. CDR3 length equals 15 residues. The CDR3 loop reads CASSYNVRGTETQYF. The CDR3 nucleotides are TGTGCCAGCAGTTACAACGTCAGGGGGACGGAGACCCAGTACTTC.

This chain connects TRBV6-2 or TRBV6-3 to TRBJ2-5; a possible D gene is TRBD2 (5 bases). With 2 bases removed from V and 4 bases from J, the gap between germline ends came to 11 bases. This CDR3 has 14 amino acids. Germline-derived CDR1 and CDR2 are MNHEY and SVGEGT. The CDR3 spells CASSYVGEGETQYF. The CDR3 DNA is TGTGCCAGCAGTTACGTGGGCGAGGGAGAGACCCAGTACTTC.

The rearrangement joins TRBV12-5 to TRBJ2-1, with 11 bases that match TRBD2. Germline CDR1 is LGHNT and CDR2 is FRNRAP. Losses at the gene ends were 4 bases for V and 8 bases for J; bases not matched to a gene: 10. The CDR3 is made up of 16 amino acids. CDR3 in DNA: TGTGCTAGTGGTTCGCCCGGGACTAGCGGACTGGATGAGCAGTTCTTC. This codes for CASGSPGTSGLDEQFF.

The chain links TRBV12-3 or TRBV12-4 to TRBJ2-7; 9 nucleotides agree with TRBD2. Unmatched junction bases numbered 7, after V lost 2 bases and J lost 2 bases. The CDR3 spans 16 residues. The CDR3 loop is CASSLPSSSGAYEQYF. The DNA of the CDR3 is TGTGCCAGCAGTTTACCCTCGTCTAGCGGGGCCTACGAGCAGTACTTC.

There are a few counts of this clonotype. The chain employs TRBV6-8 and TRBJ2-3; the D gene could be TRBD1 or TRBD2 (5 bases each). This CDR3 is 15 amino acids long. V dropped 6 bases and J dropped 4 bases, with 17 bases sitting between them. Germline values: CDR1 MNHGY, CDR2 SAAAGT. CDR3 DNA sequence: TGTGCCAGCAGAAGGCAGGGAGTGGGGCCAGATACGCAGTATTTT. It yields the protein CASRRQGVGPDTQYF.

V usage is TRBV20-1 and J usage is TRBJ1-1; a possible D gene is TRBD1 (6 bases). V was trimmed by 1 base and J by 0 bases, leaving 9 bases between them. CDR3 length: 14 residues. Germline V gene lookup returns CDR1 DFQATT and CDR2 SNEGSKA (reference sequence). The CDR3 region is CSARVTGMNTEAFF. DNA of the CDR3: TGCAGTGCTAGAGTGACAGGAATGAACACTGAAGCTTTCTTT.

The sample holds a few counts of this clonotype. The genes are TRBV19 and TRBJ1-5, with D hard to call. The CDR3 contains 14 residues. V lost 5 bases and J 0 bases, leaving 8 bases between the germline ends. Per the germline V gene, CDR1 is LNHDA and CDR2 is SQIVND (reference sequence). The CDR3 sequence: CASSASYSNQPQHF. CDR3 nucleotide sequence: TGTGCCAGTAGTGCCAGCTATAGCAATCAGCCCCAGCATTTT.

The chain is built from TRBV29-1 and TRBJ1-1; 10 bases fit TRBD1. There are 12 residues in the CDR3. CDR1 is SQVTM and CDR2 is ANQGSEA in the germline V gene. V was pared by 4 bases and J by 10 bases, with 6 bases of the junction left unmatched. CDR3 sequence: CSVVPTGGPAFF. DNA of the CDR3: TGCAGCGTTGTACCGACAGGGGGCCCAGCTTTCTTT. Looking up the rest from reference TRBV29-1 and TRBJ1-1 gives the full variable domain: SAVISQKPSRDICQRGTSLTIQCQVDSQVTMMFWYRQQPGQSLTLIATANQGSEATYESGFVIDKFPISRPNLTFSTLTVSNMSPEDSSIYLCSVVPTGGPAFFGQGTRLTVV.

The rearrangement uses TRBV10-3 and TRBJ2-2; D might be TRBD1 or TRBD2, each matching 5 bases. Trimming took off 4 bases at V and 2 bases at J, with 14 bases between the two ends. CDR3 length equals 16 residues. Germline values: CDR1 ENHRY, CDR2 SYGVKD. CDR3 residues: CAISGRTGTNTGELFF. DNA of the CDR3: TGTGCCATCAGTGGAAGGACGGGGACCAACACCGGGGAGCTGTTTTTT.

The rearrangement joins TRBV5-1 to TRBJ2-2, with D perhaps assigned TRBD1 or TRBD2 (6 bases each). Trimming took 8 bases from V and 2 from J, leaving 16 bases between them. Germline-derived CDR1 and CDR2 are SGHRS and YFSETQ. The CDR3 length is 15 residues. Here the CDR3 DNA reads TGCGCCAGTCGGAGGGGGACCGAAAACACCGGGGAGCTGTTTTTT. Translating it yields CASRRGTENTGELFF. Based on the CDR3 plus reference TRBV5-1 and TRBJ2-2, the full variable domain is KAGVTQTPRYLIKTRGQQVTLSCSPISGHRSVSWYQQTPGQGLQFLFEYFSETQRNKGNFPGRFSGRQFSNSRSEMNVSTLELGDSALYLCASRRGTENTGELFFGEGSRLTVL.

The chain employs TRBV6-6 and TRBJ2-3, with D tentatively TRBD2 (6 bases). The CDR3 is 17 amino acids. V was trimmed by 7 bases and J by 5 bases, leaving 25 bases between them. CDR1 MNHNY and CDR2 SVGAGI come from the germline V gene (reference sequence). CDR3 sequence (DNA): TGTGCCAGCACCCAAGGGGTAGCGACTAGGGGTCTAGATACGCAGTATTTT. Protein: CASTQGVATRGLDTQYF.

This clonotype was counted only a few times. This chain joins TRBV28 and TRBJ2-7; TRBD2 might be the D (5 bases). The germline V and J ends were trimmed by 6 bases and 2 bases, with 14 bases remaining between them. Per the germline V gene, CDR1 is MDHEN and CDR2 is SYDVKM. This CDR3 has 14 amino acids. The CDR3 is CASSERGPTYEQYF. CDR3 bases: TGTGCCAGCAGCGAAAGAGGGCCAACCTACGAGCAGTACTTC. The variable domain in full, with the rest retrieved from reference TRBV28 and TRBJ2-7, is DVKVTQSSRYLVKRTGEKVFLECVQDMDHENMFWYRQDPGLGLRLIYFSYDVKMKEKGDIPEGYSVSREKKERFSLILESASTNQTSMYLCASSERGPTYEQYFGPGTRLTVT.

The CDR3 loop reads CASSWRGGVRSGNTIYF. CDR3 coding DNA: TGTGCCAGCAGCTGGCGCGGCGGAGTCCGCTCTGGAAACACCATATATTTT. V gene TRBV7-9 combines with J gene TRBJ1-3; no clear D. V dropped 4 bases and J dropped 0 bases, with 16 bases sitting between them. The CDR3 is 17 amino acids. Germline CDR1 is SEHNR and CDR2 is FQNEAQ (reference sequence).

This clonotype has only a few counts. CDR3 sequence (DNA): TGTGCCAGCAGCTCAGACCAGGGACTGTACGAGCAGTACTTC. Protein sequence: CASSSDQGLYEQYF. This chain connects TRBV7-9 to TRBJ2-7, with D perhaps TRBD2 (6 bases). Per the germline V gene, CDR1 is SEHNR and CDR2 is FQNEAQ (reference sequence). This CDR3 region has 14 residues. Trimming took off 4 bases at V and 4 bases at J, with 14 bases between the two ends. Full variable domain (rest looked up from reference TRBV7-9 and TRBJ2-7): DTGVSQNPRHKITKRGQNVTFRCDPISEHNRLYWYRQTLGQGPEFLTYFQNEAQLEKSRLLSDRFSAERPKGSFSTLEIQRTEQGDSAMYLCASSSDQGLYEQYFGPGTRLTVT.